The 2 T cell receptor beta chains in this list originate from one sample, sequenced in a study of siplizumab effects on memory and regulatory T cells (dated by TCRdb to between 2018 and 2021). The library was prepared using the immunoSEQ multiplex PCR assay. Entries here come from immuneACCESS through TCRdb and include only in-frame sequences with V and J called. Some clones fail to appear in such tables; in the studies checked, an unresolved V gene covers under half of the shortfall, and the cause of the remainder is unknown. The sample has roughly 62,000 clones on record, less than 80% of them singletons. The ten largest clones capture about 0.4% of the sample. Sequencing was carried out using memory CD4+ T cells sorted from blood. The cell subset or site label for this specimen denotes: unstimulated CD4+ memory T cells. These receptors were taken from a human donor in good health.

J is TRBJ2-1 and V is TRBV19, with D maybe TRBD2 (6 bases). The V end was cut by 8 bases, the J end by 6 bases, with 17 bases between. Germline CDR1 LNHDA, CDR2 SQIVND (reference sequence). This CDR3 has 14 amino acids. In DNA form, the CDR3 reads TGTGCCAGTGCCCCGGGACTGATTTCCAATGAGCAGTTCTTC. Its translation is CASAPGLISNEQFF. The whole variable domain, remainder taken from reference TRBV19 and TRBJ2-1, is DGGITQSPKYLFRKEGQNVTLSCEQNLNHDAMYWYRQDPGQGLRLIYYSQIVNDFQKGDIAEGYSVSREKKESFPLTVTSAQKNPTAFYLCASAPGLISNEQFFGPGTRLTVL.

This clone has just one count. This sample includes further DNA sequences coding for the same CDR3. This chain connects TRBV7-6 to TRBJ2-2; D is uncertain. This CDR3 has 16 residues. From germline, CDR1 is SGHVS and CDR2 FNYEAQ. Trimming shortened V by 2 bases and J by 2 bases, and 12 bases separated the two germline ends. The CDR3, as DNA: TGTGCCAGCAGCTTAAAAGGAGTGGCAAACACCGGGGAGCTGTTTTTT. Protein: CASSLKGVANTGELFF. The full variable domain, its missing parts supplied by reference TRBV7-6 and TRBJ2-2, is GAGVSQSPRYKVTKRGQDVALRCDPISGHVSLYWYRQALGQGPEFLTYFNYEAQQDKSGLPNDRFSAERPEGSISTLTIQRTEQRDSAMYRCASSLKGVANTGELFFGEGSRLTVL.